What follows is one T cell receptor beta chain and its context. Original data processing: Counts of nucleated cells, estimated from reference gene primer amplification, were obtained. Some clones are missing from TCRdb's copy, which holds only in-frame ones; the method was immunoSEQ multiplex PCR. V and J calls plus clone size are reproduced from that table; the DNA served to infer D and trimming. Here the sample spans tens of thousands of clones, around nine tenths being singletons. The CDR3 has 15 residues. The germline gives CDR1 ENHRY, CDR2 SYGVKD. Trimming removed 5 bases from V and 0 bases from J; junction bases left unmatched: 5. This entry comes from a study of blood T cell repertoires in COVID-19. Study information: Collection of acute and convalescent COVID-19 samples took place in the United States, Italy and Spain.

Seattle-derived patients entered the study during active infection and were followed longitudinally. V usage is TRBV10-3 and J usage is TRBJ1-1, with 8 nucleotides matching TRBD1. This TCR was recovered from a woman aged 55-70 years with COVID-19, enrolled during active disease. Sequencing was carried out using peripheral blood. The CDR3 loop reads CAISRTGLLNTEAFF. CDR3 nucleotides: TGTGCCATCAGTAGGACAGGGCTCTTGAACACTGAAGCTTTCTTT.